A selection of T cell receptor beta chains follows, all from one sample in a study of blood T cell repertoires in COVID-19. Libraries were prepared by immunoSEQ multiplex PCR; TCRdb keeps only in-frame clonotypes and omits some of them. The profile covers about 400,000 clones, with around 90% appearing a single time and roughly 2% taken by the ten largest. The sequencing sample was made of PBMCs or T cells enriched from blood (not recorded which). The receptors derive from a woman between 35 and 50 years old with acute COVID-19. Each CDR3 is given with its conserved first and last residue. Only part of the rows carry a size: once, few, many, or a class if the clone is expanded.

CDR3: CARRDMGADTQYF
V: TRBV30
J: TRBJ2-3
length: 13
size: NA

CDR3: CSASHNEQFF
V: TRBV20-1
J: TRBJ2-1
length: 10
size: NA

CDR3: CASTPGGPTNTEAFF
V: TRBV7-9
J: TRBJ1-1
length: 15
size: NA

CDR3: CASSLAQKQGGLAGNTIYF
V: TRBV7-9
J: TRBJ1-3
length: 19
size: NA

CDR3: CASSLDGQGYQPQHF
V: TRBV11-2
J: TRBJ1-5
length: 15
size: NA

CDR3: CASSRTLGYGYTF
V: TRBV6-5
J: TRBJ1-2
length: 13
size: NA

CDR3: CASSPTGSSGANVLTF
V: TRBV3-1/TRBV3-2
J: TRBJ2-6
length: 16
size: NA

CDR3: CASSLRSSGGASDTQYF
V: TRBV11-3
J: TRBJ2-3
length: 17
size: NA

CDR3: CASSLAPHPKDREGEKLFF
V: TRBV11-2
J: TRBJ1-4
length: 19
size: NA

CDR3: CASSSSGTGNSPLHF
V: TRBV27
J: TRBJ1-6
length: 15
size: NA

CDR3: CASSLRTGNEAFF
V: TRBV27
J: TRBJ1-1
length: 13
size: NA

CDR3: CASSSFLNRGYNEQFF
V: TRBV27
J: TRBJ2-1
length: 16
size: once

CDR3: CASSWGQGAGDTQYF
V: TRBV7-9
J: TRBJ2-3
length: 15
size: NA

CDR3: CASSFRGGNTIYF
V: TRBV5-8
J: TRBJ1-3
length: 13
size: NA

CDR3: CSGSGTDYNEQFF
V: TRBV29-1
J: TRBJ2-1
length: 13
size: NA

CDR3: CASSVHRGPGYGYTF
V: TRBV9
J: TRBJ1-2
length: 15
size: NA

CDR3: CASSPPTGGFDGQPQHF
V: TRBV18
J: TRBJ1-5
length: 17
size: NA

CDR3: CASRDRANTGELFF
V: TRBV19
J: TRBJ2-2
length: 14
size: NA

CDR3: CASSPGLVNTGELFF
V: TRBV10-1
J: TRBJ2-2
length: 15
size: NA